There are a few counts of the clone carrying this TCR beta chain. Trimming stripped 1 base from V and 8 bases from J, with 12 bases between. CDR1 MGHDK and CDR2 SYGVNS come from the germline V gene. The CDR3 is made up of 14 amino acids. These data belong to a study of beta chain features in type 1 diabetes. Reverse transcribing all isolated RNA meant expressed TCRB transcripts were sequenced. Profiled with immunoSEQ multiplex PCR; TCRdb holds only in-frame clones, not every one. Of approximately 44,000 clones listed, under 65% were seen once; the top ten hold over 2%. The chain joins TRBV25-1 to TRBJ2-1, with D possibly TRBD1 on 6 matching bases. The sequenced sample consisted of Tregs from blood. The clonotype comes from a woman aged 18-30 years in good health. CDR3 DNA sequence: TGTGCCAGCAGTGAATGGAGGACAGACGATGAGCAGTTCTTC. Its protein is CASSEWRTDDEQFF.